The clone carrying this T cell receptor beta chain has more than one count but fewer than ten. Its antigen is as yet unknown. TCR beta CDR3 sequences were amplified from RNA transcripts. A set of HTBI primers served as the primers for a first-round RT-PCR of the TCR CDR3. TCRdb processed the multiplex PCR reads anew with MiXCR; each CDR3 protein has one entry. The profile covers a few hundred thousand distinct CDR3 sequences, with around 16% appearing a single time and 7.3% taken by the ten largest. Patients between 18 and 65 years old had hyperthyroidism, newly diagnosed and lasting under 2 months. Uncontrolled infection, other autoimmune disease, pregnancy or lactation disqualified patients from enrolment. Diagnosing involved the use of clinical symptoms, serum thyroxine and TRAb, thyroid ultrasound and orbital computed tomography. V was shortened by 6 bases and J by 2 bases, with 10 bases between the two germline ends. CDR1 is WNHNN, CDR2 SYGVQD, per germline (reference sequence). The CDR3 is 13 amino acids.

The data were obtained in a study of T cells in Graves' hyperthyroidism and ophthalmopathy. Study-wide findings and caveats: Ophthalmopathy, as predicted by the model, came a median about seven months after the prediction.

The gene calls are TRBV10-1 and TRBJ2-5; perhaps TRBD2 as D (6 bases). The sample consisted of blood. The receptor's source is a woman aged 30 to 39 with Graves' hyperthyroidism. Here the CDR3 DNA reads TGCGCCAGCAGCACGGCGGGACAAGAGACCCAGTACTTC. As protein: CASSTAGQETQYF.